The T cell receptor (beta chain) under discussion was sequenced for a study of cytomegalovirus exposure and HLA in healthy donors (dated by TCRdb to 2017 to 2019). Study-wide context: According to a later analysis, the 120 or so validation repertoires were produced on the same platform as the roughly 600 repertoires of the first cohort. The study combined high-throughput TCR immunosequencing, statistical association of individual TCRs with disease status, and machine learning to predict cytomegalovirus infection status. The study aimed to test whether signatures of past pathogen exposure could be identified by cataloging public T cell receptors. In addition to the first cohort of 666 subjects, a separate validation cohort of 120 different subjects was used. What the research found in general, with its limitations: In the study, 164 TCR beta chains were listed as associated with cytomegalovirus. A later analysis had no HLA typing for the validation cohort, so co-occurrence there was scored across all 130 or so repertoires. Across donors, most TCR sequences were observed very rarely, whereas some public TCRs were present in many individuals. In vitro tests confirmed that three of the cytomegalovirus-associated TCR beta chains recognize cytomegalovirus antigens. Subsequent analysis determined that TCRs grouped into clusters in the first cohort also showed a tendency toward co-occurrence across the 90 to 150 validation repertoires, and approximately 94% of cluster scores exceeded 0. The classifier was reported to diagnose cytomegalovirus status with high specificity and sensitivity in both the original and validation cohorts. It was suggested by the authors that the approach could potentially be generalized to other disease states and immunological phenotypes.

Taken from the germline V gene (reference sequence), the CDR1 and CDR2 loops are GTSNPN and SVGIG. Reading from cysteine to phenylalanine, the CDR3 counts 16 amino acids. The DNA shown is the 48-base CDR3, in frame from base 1. V ends up 0 bases short and J 5 bases short, with an unmatched junction base count of 10. The protocol used for the library was the immunoSEQ multiplex PCR assay. The study's own analysis went as follows. A statistical classification framework was built to diagnose cytomegalovirus status from the catalog of TCR beta chain sequences. In TCRdb, the immuneACCESS table is reduced to in-frame sequences with V and J assigned. These tables do not hold every clone; where another copy was compared, an unresolved V gene accounts for under half, and the others remain unexplained. The V and J calls and clone size are taken from that table; D and trimming were inferred from the DNA. This sample holds around 60,000 clones; 95% to 97% were observed only once. The ten biggest clones cover more than 0.95% of the sample.

Donors formed part of the validation cohort, which comprised 95 to 150 subjects and was distinct from the first cohort of several hundred subjects. About this clone itself: Its antigen is still unknown. No base quality values were provided; no much bigger clone lies one nucleotide off.

The chain is made from TRBV30 and TRBJ1-2; 9 bases in between match TRBD1. Sequencing input: PBMCs. The receptor comes from a young woman in good health and CMV-seronegative. The CDR3 here reads CAWSVPYRDRVYGYTF. The DNA reads as follows: TGTGCCTGGAGTGTACCTTACCGGGACAGGGTTTATGGCTACACCTTC.